The 21 T cell receptor beta chains below come from one sample, sequenced in a study of T-cell reconstitution after alpha-beta-depleted transplantation in children. Researchers prepared the TCRbeta library using unique molecular identifiers, the study reports. TCRdb recomputed calls from the PCR reads with MiXCR, one row per CDR3 protein. Of fewer than 25,000 distinct CDR3 sequences listed, approximately 10% are singletons. The sequencing here drew on PBMCs from the stem cell graft donor, taken from the stem cell graft. All receptors come from a human donor who donated a stem cell graft to a child with chronic granulomatous disease.

In its sample, this clonotype was seen many times. The chain has TRBV20-1 and TRBJ2-7; 7 nucleotides agree with TRBD2. The J segment lost 6 bases and the V segment lost 4 bases, leaving 12 bases of the junction unmatched. The CDR3 runs to 14 residues. Germline V gene sequence: CDR1 DFQATT, CDR2 SNEGSKA (reference sequence). As DNA, the CDR3 is TGCAGTGCTATTACCCTCGGGGGGAAATTCGAGCAGTACTTC. Its protein product is CSAITLGGKFEQYF.

This clonotype was detected many times. This chain links TRBV9 with TRBJ2-2; unclear D gene. CDR3 size: 12 residues. Germline CDR1 SGDLS, CDR2 YYNGEE. V lost 0 bases and J lost 7, with 4 bases in between. The CDR3 bases are TGTGCCAGCAGCGTAGAGGGCGGGGAGCTGTTTTTT. Residues: CASSVEGGELFF.

This clonotype showed up many times. V and J are TRBV6-5 and TRBJ2-1, with D perhaps matching TRBD1 (5 bases). The CDR3 extends over 15 amino acids. Germline-derived CDR1 and CDR2 are MNHEY and SVGAGI. The V end lost 3 bases, the J end lost 0 bases, and 9 bases lay between the germline ends. The CDR3 DNA follows: TGTGCCAGCAGTTATCAGGGTAGCTCCTACAATGAGCAGTTCTTC. Translated: CASSYQGSSYNEQFF.

The sample holds many counts of this clonotype. This sequence joins TRBV15 and TRBJ2-7, with a tentative D call TRBD2 (5 bases). The CDR3 runs to 15 residues. Germline values: CDR1 LNHNV, CDR2 YYDKDF (reference sequence). V was trimmed by 0 bases and J by 4 bases, leaving 13 bases between them. The DNA for the CDR3 is TGTGCCACCAGCAGAGAGCCTACTAGTTATTACGAGCAGTACTTC. Translated, it gives CATSREPTSYYEQYF.

This clonotype was counted ten times or more. J is TRBJ1-5 and V is TRBV6-1; D uncertain. Germline V CDR1 and CDR2: MNHNS, SASEGT. The CDR3 is made up of 16 amino acids. The V end was cut by 4 bases, the J end by 4 bases, with 17 bases between. CDR3 bases: TGTGCCAGCAGTGGTCAGAAAGTTTCTTTTAATCAGCCCCAGCATTTT. Amino acids: CASSGQKVSFNQPQHF.

This clonotype was seen ten or more times. The V call is TRBV12-3 or TRBV12-4, the J call TRBJ2-7; the match to TRBD1 covers 7 bases. The J segment lost 1 base and the V segment lost 6 bases, leaving 6 bases of the junction unmatched. The CDR3 extends over 14 amino acids. The DNA of the CDR3 is TGTGCCAGCAGAGACGACAGGGATTCCTACGAGCAGTACTTC. Translated, it gives CASRDDRDSYEQYF.

Comments on this clonotype: A much larger clone differs by one base, so this may be a read error. The chain employs TRBV20-1 and TRBJ1-5, with D perhaps TRBD1 (5 bases). The CDR3 spans 16 residues. Germline V gene lookup returns CDR1 DFQATT and CDR2 SNEGSKA (reference sequence). This chain's CDR3 is CCARDRTGAPDQPQHF. The CDR3, as DNA: TGCTGTGCTAGAGACCGAACTGGGGCCCCTGATCAGCCCCAGCATTTT.

This clonotype was observed many times. This chain connects TRBV10-3 to TRBJ2-1, with a possible D match to TRBD1 (7 bases). The CDR3 runs 13 residues. V was shortened by 6 bases and J by 4 bases, with 10 bases between the two germline ends. Germline V gives CDR1 ENHRY, CDR2 SYGVKD. The CDR3 nucleotides are TGTGCCATCAGCGCAGGGGGGTACAATGAGCAGTTCTTC. The encoded protein is CAISAGGYNEQFF.

A few counts support this clonotype. The germline gene is not matched at one end of the junction; a read error may be the cause. The chain joins TRBV20-1 to TRBJ2-7, with 10 positions matching TRBD1. CDR1 and CDR2 from the germline V gene are DFQATT and SNEGSKA (reference sequence). This CDR3 comprises 16 residues. The CDR3 nucleotides are TGCTGTGCTAGAGTGGGCCGGGGACAGGGGAACTACGAGCAGTACTTC. It yields the protein CCARVGRGQGNYEQYF.

By share, this clonotype ranks as medium-sized. The chain recombines TRBV12-3 or TRBV12-4 with TRBJ2-7; 9 nucleotides agree with TRBD1. The V segment lost 6 bases and the J segment 0 bases; nucleotides outside the gene matches: 6. The CDR3 length is 15 residues. CDR3 in amino acids: CASSPTGGVSYEQYF. CDR3 bases: TGTGCCAGCAGCCCGACAGGGGGAGTCTCCTACGAGCAGTACTTC.

This clonotype has ten or more counts. The CDR3 reads CASSQRREADEQFF. The CDR3 DNA sequence: TGTGCCAGCAGCCAGAGGCGGGAAGCAGATGAGCAGTTCTTC. The rearrangement links TRBV13 to TRBJ2-1, with D possibly being TRBD2 (6 bases). The CDR3 extends over 14 amino acids. V lost 5 bases and J lost 8, with 16 bases in between. CDR1 and CDR2 (germline): PRHDT, FYEKMQ (reference sequence).

This clonotype was picked up a small number of times. J is TRBJ2-3 and V is TRBV5-1; 7 positions agree with TRBD2. Per germline, CDR1 SGHRS and CDR2 YFSETQ. The CDR3 runs to 15 residues. V shed 4 bases and J 2 bases; nucleotides not matched to a gene: 7. In DNA, the CDR3 is TGCGCCAGCAGCCCTGGCCGGGGGGTCACAGATACGCAGTATTTT. Its translation: CASSPGRGVTDTQYF.

This clonotype was recorded at least ten times. The V gene is TRBV27, the J gene TRBJ1-1; possibly TRBD1 for D (6 bases). Germline V gene sequence: CDR1 MNHEY, CDR2 SMNVEV (reference sequence). The V end lost 6 bases, the J end lost 7 bases, and 18 bases lay between the germline ends. The CDR3 is 14 amino acids. The CDR3 DNA follows: TGTGCCAGCAGCACTATTACAGGGAACGATGAAGCTTTCTTT. Protein sequence: CASSTITGNDEAFF.

This clonotype qualifies as medium-sized (0.01 to 0.1%). This CDR3 is CASSDTGGAGTFYGYTF. The DNA for the CDR3 is TGTGCCAGCAGTGACACAGGGGGCGCGGGGACTTTCTATGGCTACACCTTC. The chain couples TRBV27 to TRBJ1-2, with 9 bases aligning to TRBD1. V dropped 5 bases and J dropped 4; count of bases not matched to a gene: 14. CDR1 is MNHEY and CDR2 is SMNVEV in the germline V gene (reference sequence). The CDR3 covers 17 residues.

The table lists this clonotype with many counts. The gene calls are TRBV7-2 and TRBJ2-5; D might be TRBD2 (5 bases). V lost 2 bases and J 9 bases, leaving 13 bases between the germline ends. This CDR3 has 13 residues. CDR1 is SGHTA and CDR2 is FQGNSA in the germline V gene. CDR3 coding DNA: TGTGCCAGCAGCTTAAACGGCCTGGAGGCCCAGTACTTC. Translated, it gives CASSLNGLEAQYF.

This clonotype was picked up many times. V and J are TRBV29-1 and TRBJ2-7, with D perhaps matching TRBD2 (6 bases). Trimming left V 4 bases short and J 6 bases short, with 13 bases between. The CDR3 is 12 amino acids. CDR1 SQVTM and CDR2 ANQGSEA come from the germline V gene. The CDR3 reads CSVVGGYGEQYF. As DNA, the CDR3 is TGCAGCGTTGTTGGGGGGTACGGCGAGCAGTACTTC.

This clonotype was recorded at least ten times. The chain combines TRBV20-1 with TRBJ2-3; TRBD2 matches at 13 bases. Germline V CDR1 and CDR2: DFQATT, SNEGSKA (reference sequence). J was trimmed by 9 bases and V by 0 bases; bases with no gene match: 9. The CDR3 length is 16 residues. CDR3 residues: CSARDPGTSGDSTQYF. The CDR3 DNA sequence: TGCAGTGCTAGAGATCCCGGGACTAGCGGGGACTCAACGCAGTATTTT.

This clonotype was counted many times. V gene TRBV6-5 combines with J gene TRBJ1-1; 8 bases align to TRBD1. The CDR3 totals 12 residues. CDR1 MNHEY and CDR2 SVGAGI come from the germline V gene. Trimming removed 2 bases from V and 10 bases from J; junction bases left unmatched: 3. CDR3 DNA sequence: TGTGCCAGCAGTTACAACAGGGGGAGAGCTTTCTTT. Translation gives CASSYNRGRAFF.

Many counts were recorded for this clonotype. CDR3 loop: CASSYIPGGNQPQHF. The CDR3 nucleotides read TGTGCCAGCAGCTATATTCCAGGGGGCAATCAGCCCCAGCATTTT. The chain combines TRBV7-2 with TRBJ1-5; weak D call: TRBD1 (6 bases). CDR3 length: 15 amino acids. Germline CDR1 and CDR2: SGHTA and FQGNSA. Trimming removed 4 bases from V and 2 bases from J, with 12 bases in between. The full variable domain, in which reference TRBV7-2 and TRBJ1-5 provide the parts outside the CDR3, is GAGVSQSPSNKVTEKGKDVELRCDPISGHTALYWYRQSLGQGLEFLIYFQGNSAPDKSGLPSDRFSAERTGGSVSTLTIQRTQQEDSAVYLCASSYIPGGNQPQHFGDGTRLSIL.

This clonotype was found many times. The CDR3 region is CASSQTNEQFF. CDR3 coding DNA: TGTGCCAGCAGTCAAACCAATGAGCAGTTCTTC. The rearrangement uses TRBV12-3 or TRBV12-4 and TRBJ2-1; no clear D. The CDR3 totals 11 residues. Trimming pared 5 bases from V and 6 bases from J, leaving 5 bases between.

This clonotype occurred many times. V is TRBV28 and J is TRBJ1-4; D gene ambiguous. Germline CDR1 is MDHEN and CDR2 is SYDVKM. V was cut by 2 bases and J by 8 bases, with 6 bases left in between. This CDR3 is built from 12 residues. The CDR3 DNA follows: TGTGCCAGCAGTTTACTCAACGAAAAACTGTTTTTT. It is translated as CASSLLNEKLFF.